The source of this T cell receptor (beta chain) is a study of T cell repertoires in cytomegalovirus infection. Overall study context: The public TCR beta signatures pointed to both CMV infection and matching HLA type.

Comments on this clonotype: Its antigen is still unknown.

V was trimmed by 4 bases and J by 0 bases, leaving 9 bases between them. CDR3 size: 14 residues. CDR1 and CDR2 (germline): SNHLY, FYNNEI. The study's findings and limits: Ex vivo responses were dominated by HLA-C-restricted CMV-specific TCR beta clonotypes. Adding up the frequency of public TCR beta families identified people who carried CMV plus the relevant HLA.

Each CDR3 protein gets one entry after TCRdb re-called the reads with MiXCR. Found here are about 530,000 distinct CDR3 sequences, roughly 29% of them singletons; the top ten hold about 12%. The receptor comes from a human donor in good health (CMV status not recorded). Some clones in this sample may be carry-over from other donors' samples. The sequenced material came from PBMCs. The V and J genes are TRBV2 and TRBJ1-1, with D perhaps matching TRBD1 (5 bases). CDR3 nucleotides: TGTGCCAGCAGTGGGGGGAGGCTGAACACTGAAGCTTTCTTT. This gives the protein CASSGGRLNTEAFF.